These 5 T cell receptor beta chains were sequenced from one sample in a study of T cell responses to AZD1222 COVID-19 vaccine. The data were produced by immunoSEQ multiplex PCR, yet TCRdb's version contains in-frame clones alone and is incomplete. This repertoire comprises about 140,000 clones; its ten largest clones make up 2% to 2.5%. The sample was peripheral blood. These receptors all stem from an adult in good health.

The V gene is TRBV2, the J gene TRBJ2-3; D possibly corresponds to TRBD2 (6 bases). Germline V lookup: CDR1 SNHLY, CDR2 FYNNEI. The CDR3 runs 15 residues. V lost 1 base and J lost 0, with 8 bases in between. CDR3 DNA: TGTGCCAGCAGTGAAGGGGCGGGGAGCACAGATACGCAGTATTTT. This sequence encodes CASSEGAGSTDTQYF.

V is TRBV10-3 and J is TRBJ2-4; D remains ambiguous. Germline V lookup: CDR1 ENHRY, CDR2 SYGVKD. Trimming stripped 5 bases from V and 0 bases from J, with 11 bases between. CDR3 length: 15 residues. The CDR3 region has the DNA TGTGCCATCAGTCCCCCGGATGAAGCCAAAAACATTCAGTACTTC. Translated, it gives CAISPPDEAKNIQYF.

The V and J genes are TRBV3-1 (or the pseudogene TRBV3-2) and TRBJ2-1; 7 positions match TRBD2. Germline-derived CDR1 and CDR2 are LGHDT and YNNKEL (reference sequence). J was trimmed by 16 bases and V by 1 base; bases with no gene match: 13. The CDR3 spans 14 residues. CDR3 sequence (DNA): TGTGCCAGCAGCCAAGTGGGGGGGAGTACCCGCTATTTCTTC. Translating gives CASSQVGGSTRYFF.

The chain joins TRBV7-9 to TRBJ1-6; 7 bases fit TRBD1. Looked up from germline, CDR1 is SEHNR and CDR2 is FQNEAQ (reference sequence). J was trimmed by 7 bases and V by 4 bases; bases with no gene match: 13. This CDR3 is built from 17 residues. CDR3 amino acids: CASSSETGTARNSPLHF. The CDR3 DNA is TGTGCCAGCAGCTCGGAGACCGGGACAGCCCGGAATTCACCCCTCCACTTT.

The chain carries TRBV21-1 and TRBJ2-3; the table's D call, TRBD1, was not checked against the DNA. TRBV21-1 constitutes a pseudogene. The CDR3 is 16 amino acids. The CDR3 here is CASNIRGRVYTDTQYF. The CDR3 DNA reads TGTGCCAGCAATATCAGGGGGAGAGTTTATACAGATACGCAGTATTTT.